The clone carrying this T cell receptor beta chain was detected ten times or more. Its antigen is unidentified. The record originates from a study of T cells after yellow fever vaccination. Study-level background: It was SMART-Seq v4 Ultra Low Input that prepared the fractions with low cell numbers. Whole-study results and caveats: The booster response re-showed most primary clones: approximately 95% CD4, around 85% CD8.

TCRdb re-derived calls from the 5' RACE reads in MiXCR, one entry per CDR3 protein. The repertoire holds roughly 150,000 distinct CDR3 sequences, approximately 6.6% seen once, with more than 0.6% in the top ten. Trimming removed 7 bases from V and 3 bases from J, with 19 bases in between. The germline V gene has CDR1 MNHEY and CDR2 SVGEGT. CDR3 length equals 15 residues. The rearrangement links TRBV6-2 or TRBV6-3 to TRBJ2-7; perhaps TRBD2 as D (5 bases). The sequence was collected from a man aged 30 to 39 who received the YFV17D yellow fever vaccine. This specimen was CD4+ T cells sorted from PBMCs, taken 10 days after the yellow fever booster vaccination. This CDR3 is CASTLAKWPLYEQYF. The CDR3 DNA reads TGTGCCAGCACTTTAGCGAAGTGGCCTCTCTACGAGCAGTACTTC.